This T cell receptor (beta chain) was sequenced in a study of post-analysis software for immune sequencing data. Looking at the study overall: Several disease courses (relapsing-remitting, secondary progressive and progressive-relapsing) of multiple sclerosis were included.

This clonotype was seen only a few times. Its antigen is undetermined. Findings and caveats of the study: Normalized Chao1 diversity was significantly reduced in patients versus controls. Co-batched samples clustered tightly together by F measure. Four or five TRBV segments were significantly more frequent in patients than in controls. TRBV5-6, TRBV5-1 and TRBV20-1 were among these segments.

The authors incorporated unique molecular identifiers into the TCR beta cDNA libraries. The source material, roughly 0.9 to 11 million T cells, gave rise to roughly 0.5 million cDNA molecules. TCRdb analysed the PCR reads with MiXCR anew, one entry per CDR3 protein. The data hold a few hundred thousand distinct CDR3 sequences, with 30% to 40% observed a single time. The V gene lost 10 bases and the J gene lost 4 bases, with 17 bases spanning the gap. The CDR3 spans 14 residues. The germline V gene has CDR1 MDHEN and CDR2 SYDVKM. The sequence was obtained from a girl between 2 and 17 years old with multiple sclerosis. The V call is TRBV28, the J call TRBJ1-5; TRBD1 might be the D (6 bases). Sequencing input: blood. CDR3 loop: CATQDGGPNQPQHF. The CDR3 nucleotides read TGTGCCACTCAGGACGGGGGCCCGAATCAGCCCCAGCATTTT.